The 15 T cell receptor beta chains listed next were all sequenced from one sample in a study of OX40 agonist ivuxolimab in advanced cancers. The data were produced by immunoSEQ multiplex PCR, yet TCRdb's version contains in-frame clones alone and is incomplete. The sample shows roughly 56,000 clones, 84% of them seen only once. The sample here was CD4+ or CD8+ T cells sorted from blood, taken in a trial of the OX40 agonist ivuxolimab. The receptors originated from an adult with an advanced solid tumor such as melanoma, head and neck, liver or kidney cancer.

This clone was picked up one time. The chain combines TRBV5-5 with TRBJ2-3, with D maybe TRBD2 (5 bases). The CDR3 spans 15 residues. The germline V gene has CDR1 SGHKS and CDR2 YYEKEE (reference sequence). Trimming removed 3 bases from V and 0 bases from J, with 11 bases in between. The CDR3 region is CASSWEAVSTDTQYF. CDR3 bases: TGTGCCAGCAGCTGGGAAGCGGTGAGCACAGATACGCAGTATTTT.

A single count supports this clone. CDR3 loop: CASSLVFGDEQYF. The DNA of the CDR3 is TGTGCCAGCAGCTTAGTATTCGGGGACGAGCAGTACTTC. The chain couples TRBV7-9 to TRBJ2-7, with D tentatively TRBD2 (5 bases). This CDR3 has 13 amino acids. Germline V gene sequence: CDR1 SEHNR, CDR2 FQNEAQ (reference sequence). V was cut by 1 base and J by 5 bases, with 9 bases left in between.

The chain links TRBV28 to TRBJ2-7, with 9 positions matching TRBD1. There are 15 residues in the CDR3. Germline trimming cut 2 bases from V and 3 bases from J; bases unmatched to any gene: 5. CDR1 is MDHEN and CDR2 is SYDVKM in the germline V gene. The CDR3 DNA follows: TGTGCCAGCAGTTTAGTGGGGACAGGGAGCTACGAGCAGTACTTC. Translated: CASSLVGTGSYEQYF. Full variable domain (outside the CDR3, taken from reference TRBV28 and TRBJ2-7): DVKVTQSSRYLVKRTGEKVFLECVQDMDHENMFWYRQDPGLGLRLIYFSYDVKMKEKGDIPEGYSVSREKKERFSLILESASTNQTSMYLCASSLVGTGSYEQYFGPGTRLTVT.

The rearrangement links TRBV10-1 to TRBJ1-6, with D possibly being TRBD1 (5 bases). Between the trimmed V and J ends, which lost 7 bases and 8 bases, there was a span of 12 bases. CDR3 length: 13 amino acids. In germline, CDR1 is WNHNN, CDR2 SYGVQD (reference sequence). The CDR3 loop is CASKGTTDSPLHF. The CDR3 DNA reads TGCGCCAGCAAGGGGACGACGGATTCACCCCTCCACTTT.

The chain recombines TRBV6-5 with TRBJ1-2; no definite D call. The CDR3 length is 12 residues. V was cut by 5 bases and J by 3 bases, with 7 bases left in between. Germline V CDR1 and CDR2: MNHEY, SVGAGI. The DNA for the CDR3 is TGTGCCAGCAGTGACACGGACTATGGCTACACCTTC. Amino acid sequence: CASSDTDYGYTF.

The genes are TRBV18 and TRBJ2-2, with D possibly matching TRBD2 (7 bases). The germline V and J ends were trimmed by 0 bases and 4 bases, with 15 bases remaining between them. This CDR3 contains 17 residues. Germline V gene lookup returns CDR1 KGHSH and CDR2 LQKENI. In DNA, the CDR3 is TGTGCCAGCTCACCACCCGGGGCGGGGGACATCACCGGGGAGCTGTTTTTT. Encoded protein: CASSPPGAGDITGELFF.

The J gene is TRBJ2-1, the V gene TRBV9; TRBD1 aligns across 10 bases. This CDR3 comprises 15 residues. V shed 0 bases and J 7 bases; nucleotides not matched to a gene: 4. The germline V gene encodes CDR1 SGDLS and CDR2 YYNGEE. Here the CDR3 DNA reads TGTGCCAGCAGCGTAGAGGACAGGGGGTTGAATGAGCAGTTCTTC. Translation: CASSVEDRGLNEQFF. The variable domain in full, with the rest retrieved from reference TRBV9 and TRBJ2-1, is DSGVTQTPKHLITATGQRVTLRCSPRSGDLSVYWYQQSLDQGLQFLIQYYNGEERAKGNILERFSAQQFPDLHSELNLSSLELGDSALYFCASSVEDRGLNEQFFGPGTRLTVL.

The chain has TRBV10-2 and TRBJ1-4; tentative D call: TRBD1 (5 bases). This CDR3 has 14 amino acids. Trimming removed 6 bases from V and 2 bases from J, with 10 bases in between. Germline assignment: CDR1 WSHSY and CDR2 SAAADI. The CDR3 loop reads CASRPGPTNEKLFF. CDR3 nucleotide sequence: TGCGCCAGCAGGCCGGGACCGACTAATGAAAAACTGTTTTTT.

This clone appeared a few times. The chain couples TRBV4-3 to TRBJ1-5; D is unresolved. The CDR3 contains 13 residues. V was pared by 1 base and J by 7 bases, with 8 bases between. Germline V CDR1 and CDR2: LGHNA, YSLEER. The CDR3 loop reads CASSQGPEQPQHF. The CDR3 coding sequence is TGCGCCAGCAGCCAAGGCCCAGAGCAGCCCCAGCATTTT.

The chain employs TRBV9 and TRBJ2-2, with 10 bases fitting TRBD2. The CDR3 consists of 16 residues. Per germline, CDR1 SGDLS and CDR2 YYNGEE. J was trimmed by 7 bases and V by 4 bases; bases with no gene match: 10. Here the CDR3 DNA reads TGTGCCAGCAGCTCCCGTGGGCTAGCGGGAGTCGGGGAGCTGTTTTTT. Translation: CASSSRGLAGVGELFF.

V and J are TRBV25-1 and TRBJ1-2; D unclear. The CDR3 totals 13 residues. Per the germline V gene, CDR1 is MGHDK and CDR2 is SYGVNS. Trimming shortened V by 3 bases and J by 7 bases, and 12 bases separated the two germline ends. CDR3 coding DNA: TGTGCCAGCAGTGATTTGGGGAAAGGTGGCTACACCTTC. This translates into CASSDLGKGGYTF.

This clone was observed a few times. The chain has TRBV2 and TRBJ2-3, with 7 bases identical to TRBD1. CDR3 size: 16 residues. The germline CDR1 and CDR2 sequences are SNHLY and FYNNEI. The J segment lost 3 bases and the V segment lost 6 bases, leaving 12 bases of the junction unmatched. This CDR3 is CASSLNRGIGTDTQYF. Here the CDR3 DNA reads TGTGCCAGCAGCTTAAACAGGGGTATCGGAACAGATACGCAGTATTTT.

This clone was recorded a few times. This CDR3 is CAWRKTGGAYEQYF. The DNA for the CDR3 is TGTGCCTGGAGGAAGACAGGGGGGGCCTACGAGCAGTACTTC. The V call is TRBV30, the J call TRBJ2-7; TRBD1 matches 9 bases. The germline gives CDR1 GTSNPN, CDR2 SVGIG (reference sequence). The junction had 5 bases not matched to a gene; V was cut back by 3 bases and J by 2 bases. The length of the CDR3 is 14 residues.

The gene calls are TRBV2 and TRBJ1-1; D not resolved. Per the germline V gene, CDR1 is SNHLY and CDR2 is FYNNEI. The V end lost 8 bases, the J end lost 0 bases, and 7 bases lay between the germline ends. The CDR3 contains 12 residues. As DNA, the CDR3 is TGTGCCAGCGGGTGGGTGAACACTGAAGCTTTCTTT. Its translation is CASGWVNTEAFF.

The gene calls are TRBV5-6 and TRBJ2-1; the match to TRBD1 covers 7 bases. There are 14 residues in the CDR3. The V gene end was trimmed by 4 bases and the J gene end by 3 bases; junction bases not matched to a gene: 4. From germline, CDR1 is SGHDT and CDR2 YYEEEE. The CDR3 reads CASSRTGRYNEQFF. The DNA for the CDR3 is TGTGCCAGCAGCCGGACAGGTCGCTACAATGAGCAGTTCTTC.